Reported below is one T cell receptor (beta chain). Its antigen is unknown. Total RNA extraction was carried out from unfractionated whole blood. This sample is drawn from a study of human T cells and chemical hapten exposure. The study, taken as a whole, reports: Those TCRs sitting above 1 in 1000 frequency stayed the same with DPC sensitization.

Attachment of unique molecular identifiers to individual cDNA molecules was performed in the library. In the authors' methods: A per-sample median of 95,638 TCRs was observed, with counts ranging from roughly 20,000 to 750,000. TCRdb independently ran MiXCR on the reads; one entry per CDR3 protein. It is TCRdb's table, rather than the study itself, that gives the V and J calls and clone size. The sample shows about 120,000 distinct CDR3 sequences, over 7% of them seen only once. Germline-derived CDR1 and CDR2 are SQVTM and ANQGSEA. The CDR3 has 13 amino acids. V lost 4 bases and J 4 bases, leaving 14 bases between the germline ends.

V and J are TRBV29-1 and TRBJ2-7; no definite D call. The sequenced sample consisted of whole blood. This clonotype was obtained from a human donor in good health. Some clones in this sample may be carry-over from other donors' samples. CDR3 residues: CSVGKKLGYEQYF. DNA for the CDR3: TGCAGCGTTGGTAAGAAGCTCGGATACGAGCAGTACTTC.